The clone carrying this T cell receptor beta chain has ten or more counts. V shed 1 base and J shed 6 bases, with 16 bases lying between them. This CDR3 region has 15 residues. The germline V gene has CDR1 SEHNR and CDR2 FQNEAQ (reference sequence). The data were taken from a study of T cells in Graves' hyperthyroidism and ophthalmopathy. Using RNA transcripts as the source, TCR beta CDR3 regions were amplified. First-round RT-PCR with HTBI primers amplified the TCR CDR3 region. MiXCR was run by TCRdb on the multiplex PCR reads, yielding one entry per CDR3 protein. The profile covers a few hundred thousand distinct CDR3 sequences, with 15% to 18% appearing a single time and around 7.3% taken by the ten largest.

V gene TRBV7-9 combines with J gene TRBJ2-7; no reliable D call. Sequences were obtained from blood. The receptor comes from a woman aged 25 to 39 with Graves' hyperthyroidism. The CDR3 region is CASSLVGRQVGEQYF. In DNA form, the CDR3 reads TGTGCCAGCAGCTTAGTCGGTCGGCAAGTGGGCGAGCAGTACTTC.